This TCR beta chain was found in a study of cytomegalovirus exposure and HLA in healthy donors. Study at large: Among about 179 million T cells, an earlier analysis found 95 million to 140 million unique TCR beta sequences. Researchers found that more than 70% of around 400 genotyped donors fell within the Caucasian-associated ancestry cluster.

In the PCR, 60 Vbeta and 13 Jbeta primers were used. Authors' processing steps: Later reanalysis found 80 million or so unique TCR beta chains, around 11 million of them shared. Sequencing used immunoSEQ multiplex PCR; TCRdb keeps in-frame clones, though not all of them. V and J calls and clone size are those listed in that table; D and trimming were worked out from the DNA. The table includes 170,000 or so clones, more than 80% detected once. Sequencing input: PBMCs. The TCR originated in a boy aged 5 to 17 in good health and CMV-seronegative.

CDR3 residues: CAISMTGTSGGLNYNEQFF. CDR3 DNA: TGTGCCATCAGTATGACCGGGACTAGCGGGGGTTTGAACTACAATGAGCAGTTCTTC. This chain uses TRBV10-3 with TRBJ2-1; 14 bases match TRBD2. This CDR3 comprises 19 residues. Germline trimming cut 5 bases from V and 3 bases from J; bases unmatched to any gene: 12. Germline CDR1 is ENHRY and CDR2 is SYGVKD.